This TCR beta chain comes out of a study of early T cells in non-severe SARS-CoV-2 infection. At the level of the study: Alpha and beta chains were unpaired, from unsorted whole-blood bulk RNA. General study points: VDJdb matches were skewed toward anti-spike CD8 T cell responses.

Unique molecular identifiers were added to individual cDNA molecules. TCRdb reprocessed the 5' RACE reads with MiXCR, giving one entry per CDR3 protein. The sample carries over 9,000 distinct CDR3 sequences, 4% to 5.5% recorded once. The germline V and J ends were trimmed by 7 bases and 5 bases, with 13 bases remaining between them. The germline V gene encodes CDR1 SNHLY and CDR2 FYNNEI. CDR3 size: 13 residues. A remark on this clonotype: As yet, its antigen is unknown.

The receptor was derived from an adult who was a healthcare worker with PCR-confirmed SARS-CoV-2 infection or an uninfected control (not recorded which). This sequence joins TRBV2 and TRBJ2-3; D gene unclear. Sequencing was carried out using whole blood. The CDR3 reads CASKEQLRDTQYF. CDR3 DNA: TGTGCCAGCAAGGAACAGTTAAGAGATACGCAGTATTTT.